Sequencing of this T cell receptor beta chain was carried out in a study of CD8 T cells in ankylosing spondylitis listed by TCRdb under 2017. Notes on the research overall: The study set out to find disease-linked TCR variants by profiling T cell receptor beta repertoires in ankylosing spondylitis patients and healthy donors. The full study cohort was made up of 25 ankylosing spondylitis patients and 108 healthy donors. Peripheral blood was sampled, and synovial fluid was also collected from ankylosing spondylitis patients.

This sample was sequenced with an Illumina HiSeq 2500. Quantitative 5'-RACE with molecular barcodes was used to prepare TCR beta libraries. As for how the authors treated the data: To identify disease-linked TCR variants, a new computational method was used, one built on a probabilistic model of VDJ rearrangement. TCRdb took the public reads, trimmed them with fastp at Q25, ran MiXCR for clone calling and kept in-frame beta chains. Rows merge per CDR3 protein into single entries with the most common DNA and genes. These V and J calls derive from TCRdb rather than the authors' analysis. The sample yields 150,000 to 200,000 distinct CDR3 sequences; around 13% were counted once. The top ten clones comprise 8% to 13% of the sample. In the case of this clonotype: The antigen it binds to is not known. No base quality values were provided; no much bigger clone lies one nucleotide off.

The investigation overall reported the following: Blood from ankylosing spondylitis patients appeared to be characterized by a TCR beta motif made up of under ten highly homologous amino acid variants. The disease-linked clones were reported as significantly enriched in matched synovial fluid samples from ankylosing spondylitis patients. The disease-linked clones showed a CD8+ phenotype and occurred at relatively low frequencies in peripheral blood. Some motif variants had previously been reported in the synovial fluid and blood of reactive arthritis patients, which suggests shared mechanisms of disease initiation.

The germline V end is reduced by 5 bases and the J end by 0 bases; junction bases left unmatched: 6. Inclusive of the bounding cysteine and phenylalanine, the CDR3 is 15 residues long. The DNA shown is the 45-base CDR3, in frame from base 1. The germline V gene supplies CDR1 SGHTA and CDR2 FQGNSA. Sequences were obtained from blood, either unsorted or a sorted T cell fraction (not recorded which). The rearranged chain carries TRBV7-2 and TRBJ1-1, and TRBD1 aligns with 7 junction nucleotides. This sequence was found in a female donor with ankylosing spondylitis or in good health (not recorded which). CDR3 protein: CASSLQGSLNTEAFF. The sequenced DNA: TGTGCCAGCAGCCTACAGGGGTCGCTGAACACTGAAGCTTTCTTT.